A single T cell receptor beta chain is shown here with its context. The record originates from a study of blood T cell repertoires in COVID-19. Original data processing: Amplified reference gene primers provided the basis for estimating nucleated cell counts. Assay used: immunoSEQ multiplex PCR; TCRdb lists only in-frame clones, some missing. The V and J calls and clone size come from that table; D and trimming were worked out from the DNA. The table shows over 250,000 clones, with 75% to 95% occurring only once. The V gene end was trimmed by 2 bases and the J gene end by 2 bases; junction bases not matched to a gene: 0. CDR1 and CDR2 (germline): WNHNN, SYGVQD (reference sequence). The CDR3 contains 16 residues. Seattle cases were enrolled at active infection and followed longitudinally.

The rearrangement uses TRBV10-1 and TRBJ2-1, with TRBD2 identical over 13 bases. Sequences were obtained from peripheral blood. This receptor was taken from a person aged 18 to 35 with COVID-19, enrolled during active disease. The CDR3 coding sequence is TGCGCCAGCAGTGAGGGACTAGCGGGGGCCTACAATGAGCAGTTCTTC. Its translation is CASSEGLAGAYNEQFF.